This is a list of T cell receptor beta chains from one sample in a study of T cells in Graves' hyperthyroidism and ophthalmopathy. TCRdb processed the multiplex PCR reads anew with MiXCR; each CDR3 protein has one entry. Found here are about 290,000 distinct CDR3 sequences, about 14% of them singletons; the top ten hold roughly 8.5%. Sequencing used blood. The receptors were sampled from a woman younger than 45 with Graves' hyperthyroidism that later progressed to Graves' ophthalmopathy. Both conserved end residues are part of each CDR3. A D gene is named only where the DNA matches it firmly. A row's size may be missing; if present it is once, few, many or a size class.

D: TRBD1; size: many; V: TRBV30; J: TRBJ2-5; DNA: TGTGCCTGGAGCGAAGACAGGGCGGAGACCCAGTACTTC; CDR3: CAWSEDRAETQYF
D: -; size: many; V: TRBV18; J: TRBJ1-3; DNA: TGTGCCAGCTCAAACTACGGACAGTCTGGAAACACCATATATTTT; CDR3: CASSNYGQSGNTIYF
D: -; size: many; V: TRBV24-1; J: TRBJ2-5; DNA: TGTGCCACCAGTGATTATGACCAAGAGACCCAGTACTTC; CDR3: CATSDYDQETQYF
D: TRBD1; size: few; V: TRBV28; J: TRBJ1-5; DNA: TGTGCCATAACGACAGGGAAACATCAGCCCCAGCATTTT; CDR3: CAITTGKHQPQHF
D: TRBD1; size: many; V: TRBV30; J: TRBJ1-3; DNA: TGTGCCCAGGGGACAGCTGGAAACACCATATATTTT; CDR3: CAQGTAGNTIYF
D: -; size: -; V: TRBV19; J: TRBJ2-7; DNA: TGTGCCAGTAGCTCAATACCACCATCTCTCAACGAGCGGTACTTC; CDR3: CASSSIPPSLNERYF
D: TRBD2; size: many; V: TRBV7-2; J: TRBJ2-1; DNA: TGTGCCAGCAGCGTGGGACTAGCCGCCCTTGAGCAGTTCTTC; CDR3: CASSVGLAALEQFF
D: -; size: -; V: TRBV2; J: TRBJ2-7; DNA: TGTGCCAGCAGTGGCAGCGGGCCCTACCTTTGGTACTTC; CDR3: CASSGSGPYLWYF
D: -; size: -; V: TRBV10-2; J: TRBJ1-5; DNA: TGCGCCAGCAGGCCGGGGGCCCTGGGCAATCAGCCCCAGCATTTT; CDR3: CASRPGALGNQPQHF
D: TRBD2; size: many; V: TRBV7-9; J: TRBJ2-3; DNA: TGTGCCAGCAGAAAAGGACTAGCGGGAAGGGAAACAGATACGCAGTATTTT; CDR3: CASRKGLAGRETDTQYF
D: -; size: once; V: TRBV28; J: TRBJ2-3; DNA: TGTGCCAGCAGTTATAGGGGCACAGATACGCAGTATTTT; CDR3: CASSYRGTDTQYF
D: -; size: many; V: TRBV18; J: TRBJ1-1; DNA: TGTGCCAGCTCACGGGATACTGAAGCTTTCTTT; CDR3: CASSRDTEAFF
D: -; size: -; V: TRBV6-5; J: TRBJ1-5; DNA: TGTGCCAGCAGTTACCAGGGTGGTCCCCAGCATTTT; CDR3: CASSYQGGPQHF
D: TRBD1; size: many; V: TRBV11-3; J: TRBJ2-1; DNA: TGTGCCAGCAGCCGACAGGGCTCCTACAATGAGCAGTTCTTC; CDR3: CASSRQGSYNEQFF